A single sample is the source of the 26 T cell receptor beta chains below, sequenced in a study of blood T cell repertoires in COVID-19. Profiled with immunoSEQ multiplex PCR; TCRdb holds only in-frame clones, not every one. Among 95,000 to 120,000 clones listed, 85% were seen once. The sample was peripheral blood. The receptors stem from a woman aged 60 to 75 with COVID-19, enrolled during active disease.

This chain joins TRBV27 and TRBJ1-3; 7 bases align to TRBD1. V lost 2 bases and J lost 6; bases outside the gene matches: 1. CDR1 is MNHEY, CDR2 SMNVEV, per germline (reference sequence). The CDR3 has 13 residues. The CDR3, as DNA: TGTGCCAGCAGTTTAACAGGGGAAAACACCATATATTTT. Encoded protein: CASSLTGENTIYF.

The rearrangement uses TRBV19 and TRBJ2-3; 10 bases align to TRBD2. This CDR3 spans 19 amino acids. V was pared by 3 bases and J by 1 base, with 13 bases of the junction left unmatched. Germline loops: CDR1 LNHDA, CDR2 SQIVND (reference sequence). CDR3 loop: CASSIDPAGGPGGTDTQYF. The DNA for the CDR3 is TGTGCCAGTAGTATCGACCCAGCGGGGGGGCCAGGTGGCACAGATACGCAGTATTTT. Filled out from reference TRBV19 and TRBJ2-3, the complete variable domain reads DGGITQSPKYLFRKEGQNVTLSCEQNLNHDAMYWYRQDPGQGLRLIYYSQIVNDFQKGDIAEGYSVSREKKESFPLTVTSAQKNPTAFYLCASSIDPAGGPGGTDTQYFGPGTRLTVL.

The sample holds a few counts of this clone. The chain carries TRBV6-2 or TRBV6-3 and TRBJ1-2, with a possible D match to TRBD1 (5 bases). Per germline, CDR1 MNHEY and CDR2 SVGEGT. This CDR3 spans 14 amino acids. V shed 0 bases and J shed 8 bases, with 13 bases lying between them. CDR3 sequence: CASSYSVRAGGYTF. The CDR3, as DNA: TGTGCCAGCAGTTACTCCGTCAGGGCTGGCGGCTACACCTTC.

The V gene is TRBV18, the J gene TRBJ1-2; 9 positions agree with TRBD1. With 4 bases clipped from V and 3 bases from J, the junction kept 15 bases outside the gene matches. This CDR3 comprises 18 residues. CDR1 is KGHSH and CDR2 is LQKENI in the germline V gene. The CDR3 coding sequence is TGTGCCAGCTCACTCCAGGGACAGGGCTGGGGGATTGACTATGGCTACACCTTC. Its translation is CASSLQGQGWGIDYGYTF.

Written as DNA, the CDR3 is TGTGCCAGCAGCCCCAGCCCGGACAGGGGGCTTCTCGAGCAGTACTTC. Translated, it gives CASSPSPDRGLLEQYF. This chain links TRBV11-2 with TRBJ2-7; 11 bases are shared with TRBD1. With 5 bases clipped from V and 6 bases from J, the junction kept 12 bases outside the gene matches. The CDR3 sequence is 16 residues long. Germline CDR1 is SGHAT and CDR2 is FQNNGV.

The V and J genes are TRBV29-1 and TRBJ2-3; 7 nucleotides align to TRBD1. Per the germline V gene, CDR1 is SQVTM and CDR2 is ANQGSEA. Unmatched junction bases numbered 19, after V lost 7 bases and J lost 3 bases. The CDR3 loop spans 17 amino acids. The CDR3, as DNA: TGCAGCGCCCATGATGCCAGCCGGGACAGTGGAACAGATACGCAGTATTTT. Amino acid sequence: CSAHDASRDSGTDTQYF.

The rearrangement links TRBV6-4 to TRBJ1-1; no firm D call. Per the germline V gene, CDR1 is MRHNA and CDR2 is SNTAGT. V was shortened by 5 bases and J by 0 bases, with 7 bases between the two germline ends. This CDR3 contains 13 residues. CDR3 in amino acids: CASSSTVNTEAFF. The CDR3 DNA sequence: TGTGCCAGCAGTTCCACGGTGAACACTGAAGCTTTCTTT.

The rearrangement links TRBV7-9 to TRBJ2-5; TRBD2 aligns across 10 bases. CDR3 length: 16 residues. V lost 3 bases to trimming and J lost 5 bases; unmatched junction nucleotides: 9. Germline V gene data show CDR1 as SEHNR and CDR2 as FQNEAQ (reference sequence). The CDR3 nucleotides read TGTGCCAGCAGCTTCCCGGGCTCAGCGGGAGGGGAGACCCAGTACTTC. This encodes CASSFPGSAGGETQYF. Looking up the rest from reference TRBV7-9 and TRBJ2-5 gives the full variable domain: DTGVSQNPRHKITKRGQNVTFRCDPISEHNRLYWYRQTLGQGPEFLTYFQNEAQLEKSRLLSDRFSAERPKGSFSTLEIQRTEQGDSAMYLCASSFPGSAGGETQYFGPGTRLLVL.

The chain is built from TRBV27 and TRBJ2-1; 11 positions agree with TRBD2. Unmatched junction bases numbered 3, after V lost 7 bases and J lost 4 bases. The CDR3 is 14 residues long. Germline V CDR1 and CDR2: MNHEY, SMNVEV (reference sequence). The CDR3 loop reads CASTPSGGYNEQFF. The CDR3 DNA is TGTGCCAGCACCCCTAGCGGGGGGTACAATGAGCAGTTCTTC.

CDR3 nucleotide sequence: TGTGCCAGCAGCTCGGACACTATACTCTATGGCTACACCTTC. It translates to CASSSDTILYGYTF. The V call is TRBV5-4, the J call TRBJ1-2; D is possibly TRBD1 (5 bases). This CDR3 has 14 residues. The germline V gene encodes CDR1 SGHNT and CDR2 YYREEE (reference sequence). V dropped 3 bases and J dropped 4 bases, with 13 bases sitting between them.

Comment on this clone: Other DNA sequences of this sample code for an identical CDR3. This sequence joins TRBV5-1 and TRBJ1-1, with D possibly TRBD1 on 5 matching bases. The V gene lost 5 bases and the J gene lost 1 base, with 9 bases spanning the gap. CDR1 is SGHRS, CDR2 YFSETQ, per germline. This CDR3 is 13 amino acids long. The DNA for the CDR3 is TGCGCCAGCAGTTCAACAGGGAACACTGAAGCTTTCTTT. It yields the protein CASSSTGNTEAFF.

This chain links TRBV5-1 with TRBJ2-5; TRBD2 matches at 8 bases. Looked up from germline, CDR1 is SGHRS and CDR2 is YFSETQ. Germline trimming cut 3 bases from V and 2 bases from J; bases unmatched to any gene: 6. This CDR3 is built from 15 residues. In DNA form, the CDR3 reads TGCGCCAGCAGCTGGCTGGGACTAGGGCAAGAGACCCAGTACTTC. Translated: CASSWLGLGQETQYF.

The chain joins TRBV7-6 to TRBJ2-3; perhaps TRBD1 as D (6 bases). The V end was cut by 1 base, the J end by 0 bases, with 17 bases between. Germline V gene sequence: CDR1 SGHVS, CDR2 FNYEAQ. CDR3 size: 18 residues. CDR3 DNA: TGTGCCAGCAGCTTAGTGGGGGCGGGCCAAGCCAGCACAGATACGCAGTATTTT. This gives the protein CASSLVGAGQASTDTQYF.

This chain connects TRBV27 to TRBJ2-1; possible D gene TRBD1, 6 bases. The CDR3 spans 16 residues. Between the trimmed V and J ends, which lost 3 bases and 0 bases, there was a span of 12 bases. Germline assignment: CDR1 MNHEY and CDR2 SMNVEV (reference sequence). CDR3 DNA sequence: TGTGCCAGCAGTTTTCTCAGGGGCATCTCCTACAATGAGCAGTTCTTC. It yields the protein CASSFLRGISYNEQFF.

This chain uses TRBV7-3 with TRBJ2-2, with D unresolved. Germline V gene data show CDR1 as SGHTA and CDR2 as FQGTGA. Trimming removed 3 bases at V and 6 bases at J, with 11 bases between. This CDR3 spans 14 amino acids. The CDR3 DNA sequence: TGTGCCAGCAGCTTTGGCAGGCCCTCCGGGGAGCTGTTTTTT. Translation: CASSFGRPSGELFF. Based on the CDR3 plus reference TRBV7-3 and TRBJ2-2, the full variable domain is GAGVSQTPSNKVTEKGKYVELRCDPISGHTALYWYRQSLGQGPEFLIYFQGTGAADDSGLPNDRFFAVRPEGSVSTLKIQRTERGDSAVYLCASSFGRPSGELFFGEGSRLTVL.

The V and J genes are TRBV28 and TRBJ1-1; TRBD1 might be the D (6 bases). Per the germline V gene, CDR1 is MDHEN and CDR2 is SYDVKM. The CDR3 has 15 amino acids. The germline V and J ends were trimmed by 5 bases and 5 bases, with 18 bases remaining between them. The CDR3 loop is CASSPNSAGETEAFF. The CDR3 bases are TGTGCCAGCAGTCCCAACTCGGCAGGGGAGACTGAAGCTTTCTTT. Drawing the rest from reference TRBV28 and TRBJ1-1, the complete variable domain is DVKVTQSSRYLVKRTGEKVFLECVQDMDHENMFWYRQDPGLGLRLIYFSYDVKMKEKGDIPEGYSVSREKKERFSLILESASTNQTSMYLCASSPNSAGETEAFFGQGTRLTVV.

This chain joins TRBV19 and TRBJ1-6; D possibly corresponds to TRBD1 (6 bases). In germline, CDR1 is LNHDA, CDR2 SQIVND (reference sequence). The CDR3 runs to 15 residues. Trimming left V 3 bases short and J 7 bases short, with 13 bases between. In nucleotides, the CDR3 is TGTGCCAGTAGTATCTCCGGACAGAAAAATTCACCCCTCCACTTT. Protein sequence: CASSISGQKNSPLHF.

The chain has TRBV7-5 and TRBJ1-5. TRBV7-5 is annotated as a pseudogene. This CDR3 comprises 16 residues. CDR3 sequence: CARSPEGGGYNQPQHF. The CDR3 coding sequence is TGTGCCAGAAGCCCCGAGGGGGGGGGTTACAATCAGCCCCAGCATTTT.

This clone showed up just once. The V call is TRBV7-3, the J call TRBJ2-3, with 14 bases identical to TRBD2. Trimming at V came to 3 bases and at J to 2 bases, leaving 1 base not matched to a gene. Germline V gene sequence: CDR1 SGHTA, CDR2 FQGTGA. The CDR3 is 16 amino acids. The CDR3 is CASSLGLAGATDTQYF. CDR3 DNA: TGTGCCAGCAGCTTGGGACTAGCGGGGGCCACAGATACGCAGTATTTT.

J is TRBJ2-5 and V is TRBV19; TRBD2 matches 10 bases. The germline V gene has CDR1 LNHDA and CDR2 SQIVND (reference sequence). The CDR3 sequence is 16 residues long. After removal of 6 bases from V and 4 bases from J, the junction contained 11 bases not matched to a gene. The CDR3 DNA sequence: TGTGCCAGTAGATATGGCCTAGCGGGGGACGGAGAGACCCAGTACTTC. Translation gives CASRYGLAGDGETQYF.

The CDR3 DNA sequence: TGTGCCAGCAGCCTAGGACAGGGAGCCTACGAGCAGTACTTC. It translates to CASSLGQGAYEQYF. The chain joins TRBV7-3 to TRBJ2-7; 8 nucleotides align to TRBD1. The CDR3 length is 14 residues. Germline V gene data show CDR1 as SGHTA and CDR2 as FQGTGA. Trimming took 5 bases from V and 2 from J; bases not matched to a gene: 5.

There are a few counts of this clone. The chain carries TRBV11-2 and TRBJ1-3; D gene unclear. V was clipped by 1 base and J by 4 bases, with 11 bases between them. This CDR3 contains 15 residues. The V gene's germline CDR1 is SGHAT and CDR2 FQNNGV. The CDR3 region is CASSLAGAQGNTIYF. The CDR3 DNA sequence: TGTGCCAGCAGCTTAGCAGGCGCCCAAGGAAACACCATATATTTT.

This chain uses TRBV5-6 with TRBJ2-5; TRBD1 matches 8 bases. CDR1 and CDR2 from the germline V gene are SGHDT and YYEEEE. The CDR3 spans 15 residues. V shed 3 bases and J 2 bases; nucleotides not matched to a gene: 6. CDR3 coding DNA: TGTGCCAGCAGCTCCTGGGGGACAGGACAAGAGACCCAGTACTTC. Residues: CASSSWGTGQETQYF. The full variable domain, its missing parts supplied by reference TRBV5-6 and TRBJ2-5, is DAGVTQSPTHLIKTRGQQVTLRCSPKSGHDTVSWYQQALGQGPQFIFQYYEEEERQRGNFPDRFSGHQFPNYSSELNVNALLLGDSALYLCASSSWGTGQETQYFGPGTRLLVL.

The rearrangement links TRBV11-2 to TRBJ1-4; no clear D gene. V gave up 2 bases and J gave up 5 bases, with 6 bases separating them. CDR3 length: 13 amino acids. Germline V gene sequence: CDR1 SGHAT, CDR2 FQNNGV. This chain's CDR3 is CASSLIENEKLFF. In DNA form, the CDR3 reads TGTGCCAGCAGCTTAATAGAGAATGAAAAACTGTTTTTT. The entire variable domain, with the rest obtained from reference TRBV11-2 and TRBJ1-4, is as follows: EAGVAQSPRYKIIEKRQSVAFWCNPISGHATLYWYQQILGQGPKLLIQFQNNGVVDDSQLPKDRFSAERLKGVDSTLKIQPAKLEDSAVYLCASSLIENEKLFFGSGTQLSVL.

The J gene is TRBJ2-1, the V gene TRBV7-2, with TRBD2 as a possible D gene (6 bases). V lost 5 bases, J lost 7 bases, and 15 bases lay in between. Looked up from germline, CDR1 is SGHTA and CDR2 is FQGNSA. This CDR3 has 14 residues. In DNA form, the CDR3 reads TGTGCCAGCAGCCGGGACTTCGTACCTAATGAGCAGTTCTTC. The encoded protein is CASSRDFVPNEQFF.

CDR3: CASSRSGTGGGISPLHF. The CDR3 DNA reads as TGTGCCAGCAGTCGATCCGGGACAGGGGGTGGTATTTCACCCCTCCACTTT. J is TRBJ1-6 and V is TRBV6-6, with 11 bases identical to TRBD1. This CDR3 comprises 17 residues. The ends lost 5 bases at V and 9 bases at J; junction bases unmatched: 12. Germline V gene lookup returns CDR1 MNHNY and CDR2 SVGAGI (reference sequence).